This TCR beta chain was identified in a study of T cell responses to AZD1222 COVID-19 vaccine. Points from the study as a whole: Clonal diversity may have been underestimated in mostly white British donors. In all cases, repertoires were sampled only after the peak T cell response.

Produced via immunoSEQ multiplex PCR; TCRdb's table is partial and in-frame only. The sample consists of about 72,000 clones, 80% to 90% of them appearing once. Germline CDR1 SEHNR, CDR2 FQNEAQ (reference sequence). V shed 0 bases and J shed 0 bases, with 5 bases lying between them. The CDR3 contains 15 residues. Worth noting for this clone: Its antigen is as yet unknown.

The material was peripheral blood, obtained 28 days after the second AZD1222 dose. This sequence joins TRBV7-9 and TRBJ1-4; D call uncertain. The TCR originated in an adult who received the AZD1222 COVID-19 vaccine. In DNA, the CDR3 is TGTGCCAGCAGCTTAGCGAGCGCAACTAATGAAAAACTGTTTTTT. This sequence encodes CASSLASATNEKLFF.